The 5 T cell receptor beta chains below were found in one sample sequenced in a study of T-cell memory formation after mild COVID-19. Via MiXCR, TCRdb re-called the 5' RACE reads, giving one row per CDR3 protein. The sample includes 250,000 to 350,000 distinct CDR3 sequences, 15% to 20% of them seen just once. Sequenced material: PBMCs or a T cell subset sorted from them (not recorded which). These receptors all come from a man younger than 35 who had mild COVID-19 (a few samples of this study predate the infection). Cell type and time point are not known.

The CDR3 region is CAISESEQPYEQYF. The CDR3 DNA reads as TGTGCCATCAGTGAGTCTGAACAGCCCTACGAGCAGTACTTC. This rearrangement joins TRBV10-3 to TRBJ2-7, with unresolved D. Trimming stripped 0 bases from V and 2 bases from J, with 8 bases between. Looked up from germline, CDR1 is ENHRY and CDR2 is SYGVKD. The CDR3 length is 14 residues.

This clonotype was counted only a few times. V is TRBV15 and J is TRBJ2-3, with no clear D. The CDR3 covers 12 residues. CDR1 is LNHNV, CDR2 YYDKDF, per germline (reference sequence). The V and J ends lost 2 bases and 3 bases respectively, with 3 bases between them. The CDR3 bases are TGTGCCACCAGCAGACGTACAGATACGCAGTATTTT. Residues: CATSRRTDTQYF.

The chain couples TRBV10-3 to TRBJ2-6, with D unclear. The ends were cut back, 7 bases at V and 1 base at J, with 20 bases in the middle. The CDR3 runs 18 residues. From germline, CDR1 is ENHRY and CDR2 SYGVKD. CDR3 loop: CAITPSRNRMSGANVLTF. The CDR3 DNA reads TGTGCCATCACCCCGAGCCGTAATCGAATGTCTGGGGCCAACGTCCTGACTTTC.

The sample holds a few counts of this clonotype. The gene calls are TRBV7-2 and TRBJ2-4, with 12 nucleotides matching TRBD2. CDR1 and CDR2 from the germline V gene are SGHTA and FQGNSA. This CDR3 region has 19 residues. Trimming cost V 5 bases and J 5 bases; bases outside gene matches: 16. The CDR3 protein is CASSQFNPASGGAENIQYF. In nucleotides, the CDR3 is TGTGCCAGCAGCCAATTTAACCCCGCTAGCGGGGGGGCCGAAAACATTCAGTACTTC. Variable domain in full (rest from reference TRBV7-2 and TRBJ2-4): GAGVSQSPSNKVTEKGKDVELRCDPISGHTALYWYRQSLGQGLEFLIYFQGNSAPDKSGLPSDRFSAERTGGSVSTLTIQRTQQEDSAVYLCASSQFNPASGGAENIQYFGAGTRLSVL.

This chain uses TRBV20-1 with TRBJ2-1; maybe TRBD2 (6 bases). CDR1 is DFQATT and CDR2 is SNEGSKA in the germline V gene (reference sequence). This CDR3 has 14 residues. V was clipped by 3 bases and J by 4 bases, with 13 bases between them. CDR3 nucleotides: TGCAGTGCTAGGGTGCCGGGGAGGTACAATGAGCAGTTCTTC. Translation: CSARVPGRYNEQFF.